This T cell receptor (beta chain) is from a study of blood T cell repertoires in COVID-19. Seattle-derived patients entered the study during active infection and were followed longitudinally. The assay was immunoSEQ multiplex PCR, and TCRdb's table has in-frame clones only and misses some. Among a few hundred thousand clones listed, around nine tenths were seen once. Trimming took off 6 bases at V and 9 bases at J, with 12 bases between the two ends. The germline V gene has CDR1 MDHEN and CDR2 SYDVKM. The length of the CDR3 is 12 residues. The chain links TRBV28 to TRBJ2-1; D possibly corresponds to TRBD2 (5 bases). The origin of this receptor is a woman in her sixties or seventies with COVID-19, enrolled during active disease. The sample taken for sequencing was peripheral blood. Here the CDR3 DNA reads TGTGCCAGCAGCCAGAGCCGGGGTGAGCAGTTCTTC. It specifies CASSQSRGEQFF.